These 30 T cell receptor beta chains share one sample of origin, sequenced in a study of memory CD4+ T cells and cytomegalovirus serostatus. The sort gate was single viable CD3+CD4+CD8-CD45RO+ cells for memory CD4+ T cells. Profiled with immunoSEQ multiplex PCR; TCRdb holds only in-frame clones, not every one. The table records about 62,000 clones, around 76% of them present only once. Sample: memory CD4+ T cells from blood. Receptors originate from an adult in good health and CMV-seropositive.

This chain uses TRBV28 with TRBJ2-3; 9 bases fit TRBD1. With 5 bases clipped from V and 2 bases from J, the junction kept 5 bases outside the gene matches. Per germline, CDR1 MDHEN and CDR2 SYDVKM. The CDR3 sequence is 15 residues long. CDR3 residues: CASSPDRGITDTQYF. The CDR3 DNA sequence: TGTGCCAGCAGTCCGGACAGGGGTATCACAGATACGCAGTATTTT.

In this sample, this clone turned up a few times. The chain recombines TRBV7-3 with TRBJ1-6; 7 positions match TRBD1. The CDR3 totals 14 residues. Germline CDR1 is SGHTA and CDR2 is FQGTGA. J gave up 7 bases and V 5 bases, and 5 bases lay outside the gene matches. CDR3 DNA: TGTGCCAGCAGCCGGGGGACAGAAAATTCACCCCTCCACTTT. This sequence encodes CASSRGTENSPLHF.

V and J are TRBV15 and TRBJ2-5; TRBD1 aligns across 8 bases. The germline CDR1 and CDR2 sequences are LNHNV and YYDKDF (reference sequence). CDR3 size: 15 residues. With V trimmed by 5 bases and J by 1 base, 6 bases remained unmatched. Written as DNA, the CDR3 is TGTGCCACCAGCCGCAGGGGGCCTACCCAAGAGACCCAGTACTTC. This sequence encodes CATSRRGPTQETQYF.

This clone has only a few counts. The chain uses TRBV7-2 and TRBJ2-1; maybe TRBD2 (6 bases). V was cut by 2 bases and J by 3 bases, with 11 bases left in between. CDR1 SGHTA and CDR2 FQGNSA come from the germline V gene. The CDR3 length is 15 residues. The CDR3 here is CASSLPRRGYNEQFF. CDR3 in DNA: TGTGCCAGCAGCTTACCGCGGAGGGGCTACAATGAGCAGTTCTTC.

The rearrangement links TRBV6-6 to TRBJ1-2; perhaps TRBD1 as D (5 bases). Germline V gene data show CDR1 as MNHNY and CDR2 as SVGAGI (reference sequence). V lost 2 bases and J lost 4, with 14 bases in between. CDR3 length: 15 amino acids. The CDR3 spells CASSYGQGGFYGYTF. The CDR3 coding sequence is TGTGCCAGCAGTTACGGGCAGGGCGGGTTCTATGGCTACACCTTC.

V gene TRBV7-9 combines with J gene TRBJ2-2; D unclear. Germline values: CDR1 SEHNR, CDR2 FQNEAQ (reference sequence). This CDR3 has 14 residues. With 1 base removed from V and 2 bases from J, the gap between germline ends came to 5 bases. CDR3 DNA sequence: TGTGCCAGCAGCTTAGGGGCTAACACCGGGGAGCTGTTTTTT. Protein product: CASSLGANTGELFF.

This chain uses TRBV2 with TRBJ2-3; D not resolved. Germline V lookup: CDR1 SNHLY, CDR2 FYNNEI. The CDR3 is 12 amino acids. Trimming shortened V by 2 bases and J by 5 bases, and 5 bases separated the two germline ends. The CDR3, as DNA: TGTGCCAGCAGTGAATGGGGAGATACGCAGTATTTT. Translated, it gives CASSEWGDTQYF.

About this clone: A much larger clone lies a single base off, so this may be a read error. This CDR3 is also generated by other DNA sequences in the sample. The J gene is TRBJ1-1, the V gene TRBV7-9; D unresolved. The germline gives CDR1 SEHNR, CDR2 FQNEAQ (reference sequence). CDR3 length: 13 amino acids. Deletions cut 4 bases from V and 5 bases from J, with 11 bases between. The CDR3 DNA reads TGTGCCAGCAGCTCTACAGTGAGTACTGAAGCTTTCTTT. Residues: CASSSTVSTEAFF.

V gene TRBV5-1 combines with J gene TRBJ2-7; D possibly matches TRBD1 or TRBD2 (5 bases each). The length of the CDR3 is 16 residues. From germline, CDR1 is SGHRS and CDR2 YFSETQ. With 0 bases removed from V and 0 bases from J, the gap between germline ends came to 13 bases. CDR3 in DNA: TGCGCCAGCAGCTTGGTCGGGACGGGAAGCTCCTACGAGCAGTACTTC. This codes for CASSLVGTGSSYEQYF. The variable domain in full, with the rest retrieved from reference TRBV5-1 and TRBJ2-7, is KAGVTQTPRYLIKTRGQQVTLSCSPISGHRSVSWYQQTPGQGLQFLFEYFSETQRNKGNFPGRFSGRQFSNSRSEMNVSTLELGDSALYLCASSLVGTGSSYEQYFGPGTRLTVT.

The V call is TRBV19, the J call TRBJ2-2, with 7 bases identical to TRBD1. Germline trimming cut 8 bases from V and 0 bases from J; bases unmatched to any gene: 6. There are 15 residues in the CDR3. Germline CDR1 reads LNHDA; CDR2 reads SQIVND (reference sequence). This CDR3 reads CASSTGQTNTGELFF. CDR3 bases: TGTGCCAGTTCCACGGGACAGACGAACACCGGGGAGCTGTTTTTT.

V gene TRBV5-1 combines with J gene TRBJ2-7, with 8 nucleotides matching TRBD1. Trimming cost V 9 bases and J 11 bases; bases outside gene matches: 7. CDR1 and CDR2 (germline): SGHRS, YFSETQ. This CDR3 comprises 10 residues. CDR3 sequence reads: CATSTGVKYF. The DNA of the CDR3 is TGCGCCACTTCGACAGGGGTCAAGTACTTC. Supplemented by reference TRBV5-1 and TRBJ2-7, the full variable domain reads KAGVTQTPRYLIKTRGQQVTLSCSPISGHRSVSWYQQTPGQGLQFLFEYFSETQRNKGNFPGRFSGRQFSNSRSEMNVSTLELGDSALYLCATSTGVKYFGPGTRLTVT.

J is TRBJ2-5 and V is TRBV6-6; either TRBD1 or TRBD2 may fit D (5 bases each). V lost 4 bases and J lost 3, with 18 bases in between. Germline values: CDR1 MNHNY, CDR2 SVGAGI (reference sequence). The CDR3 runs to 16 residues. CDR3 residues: CASSSTSGTDKETQYF. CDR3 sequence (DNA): TGTGCCAGCAGTTCCACTTCCGGGACGGACAAAGAGACCCAGTACTTC.

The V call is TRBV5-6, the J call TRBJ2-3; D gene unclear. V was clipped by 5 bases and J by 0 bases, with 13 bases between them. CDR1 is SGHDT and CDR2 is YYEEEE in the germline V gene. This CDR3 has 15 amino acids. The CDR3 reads CASSERYPSTDTQYF. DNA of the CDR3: TGTGCCAGCAGTGAACGGTACCCTAGCACAGATACGCAGTATTTT. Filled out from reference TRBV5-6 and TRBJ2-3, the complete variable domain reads DAGVTQSPTHLIKTRGQQVTLRCSPKSGHDTVSWYQQALGQGPQFIFQYYEEEERQRGNFPDRFSGHQFPNYSSELNVNALLLGDSALYLCASSERYPSTDTQYFGPGTRLTVL.

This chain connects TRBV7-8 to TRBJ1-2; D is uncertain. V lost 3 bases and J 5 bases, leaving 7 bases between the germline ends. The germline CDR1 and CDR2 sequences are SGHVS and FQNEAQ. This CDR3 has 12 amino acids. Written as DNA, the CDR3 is TGTGCCAGCAGCTTCGGACTTTATGGCTACACCTTC. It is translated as CASSFGLYGYTF.

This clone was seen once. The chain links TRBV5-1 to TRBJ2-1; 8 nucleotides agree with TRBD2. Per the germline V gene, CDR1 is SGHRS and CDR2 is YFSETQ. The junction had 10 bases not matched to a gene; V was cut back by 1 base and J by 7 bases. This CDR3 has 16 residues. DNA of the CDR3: TGCGCCAGCAGCTTGTTAACGGGAGGGCAGGTGAATGAGCAGTTCTTC. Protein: CASSLLTGGQVNEQFF.

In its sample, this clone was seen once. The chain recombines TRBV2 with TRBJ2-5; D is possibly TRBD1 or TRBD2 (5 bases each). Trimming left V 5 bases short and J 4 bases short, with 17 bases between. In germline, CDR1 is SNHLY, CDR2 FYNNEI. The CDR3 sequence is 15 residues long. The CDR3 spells CASSQGSTRGETQYF. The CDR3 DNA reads TGTGCCAGCAGTCAGGGTAGTACTAGGGGAGAGACCCAGTACTTC.

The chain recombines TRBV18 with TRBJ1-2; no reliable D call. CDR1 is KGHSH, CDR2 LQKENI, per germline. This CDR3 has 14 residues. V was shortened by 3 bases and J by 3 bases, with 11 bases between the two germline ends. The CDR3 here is CASSPGRQHYGYTF. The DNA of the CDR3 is TGTGCCAGCTCACCGGGCAGACAACACTATGGCTACACCTTC.

CDR3 region: CASSSQFENEQFF. In nucleotides, the CDR3 is TGCGCCAGCAGCTCACAGTTCGAGAATGAGCAGTTCTTC. The V gene is TRBV5-1, the J gene TRBJ2-1; D is unresolved. CDR1 and CDR2 from the germline V gene are SGHRS and YFSETQ. This CDR3 contains 13 residues. The V end lost 3 bases, the J end lost 7 bases, and 11 bases lay between the germline ends.

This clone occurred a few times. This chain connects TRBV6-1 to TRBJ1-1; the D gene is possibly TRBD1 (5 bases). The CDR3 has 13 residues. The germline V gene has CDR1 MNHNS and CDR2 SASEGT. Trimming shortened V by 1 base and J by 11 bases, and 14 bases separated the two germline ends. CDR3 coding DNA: TGTGCCAGCAGTGAAGGGGGGGACCGACGGGCTTTCTTT. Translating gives CASSEGGDRRAFF.

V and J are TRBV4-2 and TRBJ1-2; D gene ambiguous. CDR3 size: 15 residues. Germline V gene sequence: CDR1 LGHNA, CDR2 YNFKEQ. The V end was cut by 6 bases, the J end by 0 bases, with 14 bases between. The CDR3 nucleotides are TGTGCCAGCAGTCTGGCAGGACCGACTAACTATGGCTACACCTTC. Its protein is CASSLAGPTNYGYTF.

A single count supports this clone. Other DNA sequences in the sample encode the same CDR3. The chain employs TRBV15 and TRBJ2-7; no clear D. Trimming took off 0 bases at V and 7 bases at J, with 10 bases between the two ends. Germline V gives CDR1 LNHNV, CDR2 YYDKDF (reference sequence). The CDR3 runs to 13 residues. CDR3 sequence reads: CATSRDRGREQYF. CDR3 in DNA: TGTGCCACCAGCAGAGATCGTGGGCGGGAGCAGTACTTC.

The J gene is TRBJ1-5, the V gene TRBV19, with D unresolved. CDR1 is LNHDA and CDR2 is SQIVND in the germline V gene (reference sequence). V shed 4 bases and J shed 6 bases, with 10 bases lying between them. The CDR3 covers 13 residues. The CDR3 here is CASSTYTGQPQHF. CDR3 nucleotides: TGTGCCAGTAGTACCTATACGGGTCAGCCCCAGCATTTT.

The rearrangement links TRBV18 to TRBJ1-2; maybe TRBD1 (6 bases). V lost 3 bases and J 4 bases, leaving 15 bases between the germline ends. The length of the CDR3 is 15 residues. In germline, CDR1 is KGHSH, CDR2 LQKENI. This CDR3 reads CASSPGSGGAYGYTF. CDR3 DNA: TGTGCCAGCTCACCCGGTTCGGGGGGGGCCTATGGCTACACCTTC.

The CDR3 is CASSDRHGGYTF. As DNA, the CDR3 is TGTGCCAGCAGTGACCGCCACGGGGGCTACACCTTC. The chain has TRBV6-4 and TRBJ1-2; D not certain. The CDR3 has 12 amino acids. V gave up 2 bases and J gave up 8 bases, with 9 bases separating them. The germline CDR1 and CDR2 sequences are MRHNA and SNTAGT.

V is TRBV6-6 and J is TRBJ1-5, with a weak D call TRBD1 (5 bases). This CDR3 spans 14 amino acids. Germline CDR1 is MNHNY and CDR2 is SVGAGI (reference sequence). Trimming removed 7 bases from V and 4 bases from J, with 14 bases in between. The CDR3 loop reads CASTPGGGNQPQHF. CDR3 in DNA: TGTGCCAGCACCCCCGGGGGGGGGAATCAGCCCCAGCATTTT.

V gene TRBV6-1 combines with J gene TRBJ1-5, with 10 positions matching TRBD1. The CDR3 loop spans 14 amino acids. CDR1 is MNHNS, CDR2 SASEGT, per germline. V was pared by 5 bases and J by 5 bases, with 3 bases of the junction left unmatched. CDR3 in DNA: TGTGCCAGCAGTCGTGGACAGGGGGATCAGCCCCAGCATTTT. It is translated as CASSRGQGDQPQHF.

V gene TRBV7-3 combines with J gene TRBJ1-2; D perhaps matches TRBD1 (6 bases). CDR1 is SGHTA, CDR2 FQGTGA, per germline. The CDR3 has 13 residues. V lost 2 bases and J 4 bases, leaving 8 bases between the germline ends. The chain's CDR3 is CASSLGGVYGYTF. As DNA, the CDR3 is TGTGCCAGCAGCTTAGGGGGCGTCTATGGCTACACCTTC.

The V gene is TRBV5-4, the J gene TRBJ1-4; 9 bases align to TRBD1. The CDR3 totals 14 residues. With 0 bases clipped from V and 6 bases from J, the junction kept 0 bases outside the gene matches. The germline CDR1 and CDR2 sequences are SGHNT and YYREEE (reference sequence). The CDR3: CASSLGDRDEKLFF. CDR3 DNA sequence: TGTGCCAGCAGCTTGGGGGACAGGGATGAAAAACTGTTTTTT. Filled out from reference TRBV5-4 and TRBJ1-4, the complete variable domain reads ETGVTQSPTHLIKTRGQQVTLRCSSQSGHNTVSWYQQALGQGPQFIFQYYREEENGRGNFPPRFSGLQFPNYSSELNVNALELDDSALYLCASSLGDRDEKLFFGSGTQLSVL.

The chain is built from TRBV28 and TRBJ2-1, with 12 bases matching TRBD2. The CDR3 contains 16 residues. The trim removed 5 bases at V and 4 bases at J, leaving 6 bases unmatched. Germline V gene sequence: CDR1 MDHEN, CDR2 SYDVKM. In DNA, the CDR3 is TGTGCCAGCAGTCAGACTAGCGGGGGATGGTACAATGAGCAGTTCTTC. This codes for CASSQTSGGWYNEQFF.

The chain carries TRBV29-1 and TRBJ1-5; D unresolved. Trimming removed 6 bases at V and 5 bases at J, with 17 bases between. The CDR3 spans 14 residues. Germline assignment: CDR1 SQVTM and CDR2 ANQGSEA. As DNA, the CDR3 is TGCAGCGTCACCTCAGTGGGTTCGGATCAGCCCCAGCATTTT. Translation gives CSVTSVGSDQPQHF.